The 25 T cell receptor beta chains below were found in one sample sequenced in a study of T cells in Graves' hyperthyroidism and ophthalmopathy. What was amplified from RNA transcripts were TCR beta CDR3 regions. HTBI primers were used for first-round RT-PCR of the TCR CDR3. In TCRdb, the multiplex PCR reads were re-called with MiXCR into one record per CDR3 protein. The sample consists of 85,000 to 110,000 distinct CDR3 sequences, over 45% of them appearing once. The sample taken for sequencing was blood. These receptor sequences come from a middle-aged man with Graves' hyperthyroidism.

This chain joins TRBV20-1 and TRBJ1-5; D call uncertain. This CDR3 is built from 14 residues. CDR1 DFQATT and CDR2 SNEGSKA come from the germline V gene (reference sequence). Trimming removed 0 bases from V and 2 bases from J, with 8 bases in between. CDR3 amino acids: CSARESGGNQPQHF. The CDR3 region has the DNA TGCAGTGCTAGAGAATCGGGCGGCAATCAGCCCCAGCATTTT.

The rearrangement joins TRBV15 to TRBJ2-6; 7 positions match TRBD2. This CDR3 is built from 18 residues. Per germline, CDR1 LNHNV and CDR2 YYDKDF (reference sequence). Losses at the gene ends were 0 bases for V and 0 bases for J; bases not matched to a gene: 5. The CDR3 DNA is TGTGCCACCAGCAGAGATTCCCAGCGGGGCTCTGGGGCCAACGTCCTGACTTTC. Translating gives CATSRDSQRGSGANVLTF.

As regards this clonotype: One base away lies a much larger clone, so this may be a sequencing read error. The chain combines TRBV2 with TRBJ2-7; unclear D gene. Germline-derived CDR1 and CDR2 are SNHLY and FYNNEI. Trimming shortened V by 0 bases and J by 0 bases, and 12 bases separated the two germline ends. CDR3 length: 16 amino acids. The chain's CDR3 is CASSEAWSGYSYEQYF. The CDR3 DNA reads as TGTGCCAGCAGTGAAGCCTGGTCCGGATACTCCTACGAGCAGTACTTC.

DNA of the CDR3: TGTGCCAGCAGTTTATATGGGGGCCGCACAGATACGCAGTATTTT. Translated: CASSLYGGRTDTQYF. The rearrangement uses TRBV28 and TRBJ2-3; tentatively, D is TRBD1 (6 bases). Germline CDR1 MDHEN, CDR2 SYDVKM. V lost 1 base, J lost 1 base, and 9 bases lay in between. The length of the CDR3 is 15 residues.

On this clonotype: A much more abundant neighbour one base away suggests this may be a read error. No conserved phenylalanine or tryptophan ends this CDR3, so it is likely a read error. The chain has TRBV5-1 and TRBJ1-4; D gene unclear. Germline V gene lookup returns CDR1 SGHRS and CDR2 YFSETQ. The CDR3 runs 15 residues. The V end was cut by 5 bases, the J end by 2 bases, with 13 bases between. CDR3 region: CASSLKTGTNEKLFL. The CDR3 DNA follows: TGCGCCAGCAGTCTGAAAACCGGGACTAATGAAAAACTGTTTCTT.

This clonotype was observed many times. CDR3 region: CASSEWARQIYGYTF. CDR3 sequence (DNA): TGTGCCAGCAGTGAATGGGCGAGACAAATCTATGGCTACACCTTC. The gene calls are TRBV2 and TRBJ1-2; D is undetermined. V was trimmed by 2 bases and J by 4 bases, leaving 14 bases between them. The length of the CDR3 is 15 residues. Germline CDR1 SNHLY, CDR2 FYNNEI. Combining the CDR3 with reference TRBV2 and TRBJ1-2 gives the whole variable domain EPEVTQTPSHQVTQMGQEVILRCVPISNHLYFYWYRQILGQKVEFLVSFYNNEISEKSEIFDDQFSVERPDGSNFTLKIRSTKLEDSAMYFCASSEWARQIYGYTFGSGTRLTVV.

At least ten counts were recorded for this clonotype. The V gene is TRBV11-3, the J gene TRBJ1-3; 7 nucleotides agree with TRBD1. V shed 3 bases, J shed 11 bases, and the junction held 7 bases outside the gene matches. The CDR3 length is 13 residues. The V gene's germline CDR1 is SGHNT and CDR2 YENEEA. In nucleotides, the CDR3 is TGTGCCAGCAGCTTGTCACAGGGGAGCTCCATATATTTT. Translating it yields CASSLSQGSSIYF.

The chain links TRBV10-3 to TRBJ2-1; 7 positions agree with TRBD2. Germline values: CDR1 ENHRY, CDR2 SYGVKD. There are 14 residues in the CDR3. This CDR3 reads CARAKRDPYNEQFF. CDR3 in DNA: TGTGCTAGAGCGAAGCGGGACCCCTACAATGAGCAGTTCTTC.

This clonotype was counted a few times. A much larger clonotype is one base distant, so this may be a read error. This chain connects TRBV11-2 to TRBJ2-5, with TRBD1 matching over 9 bases. There are 15 residues in the CDR3. Germline loops: CDR1 SGHAT, CDR2 FQNNGV. CDR3 residues: CASSLGDRDQETQHF. The CDR3 DNA reads as TGTGCCAGCAGCTTAGGGGACAGGGACCAAGAGACCCAGCACTTC.

In this sample, this clonotype turned up once. This rearrangement joins TRBV6-4 to TRBJ1-4; D gene ambiguous. V lost 7 bases and J lost 5, with 14 bases in between. Germline V CDR1 and CDR2: MRHNA, SNTAGT. The CDR3 is made up of 14 amino acids. CDR3 in amino acids: CASNGWIANEKLFF. CDR3 bases: TGTGCCAGCAATGGGTGGATAGCGAATGAAAAACTGTTTTTT.

The rearrangement joins TRBV24-1 to TRBJ2-2; 7 positions match TRBD2. The V and J ends lost 9 bases and 2 bases, in that order; junction bases with no gene match: 11. The CDR3 loop spans 16 amino acids. CDR1 and CDR2 (germline): KGHDR, SFDVKD. CDR3 sequence (DNA): TGTGCCACCGGAAGTGGGGGGGGGATTAACACCGGGGAGCTGTTTTTT. The encoded protein is CATGSGGGINTGELFF.

This clonotype came up many times. This may come from a read error, since a much larger clone is one base off. The V call is TRBV9, the J call TRBJ1-2, with D possibly TRBD1 on 5 matching bases. This CDR3 comprises 15 residues. Germline CDR1 SGDLS, CDR2 YYNGEE. V dropped 0 bases and J dropped 3 bases, with 12 bases sitting between them. This chain's CDR3 is CASSVDGGSDYGYTF. CDR3 sequence (DNA): TGTGCCAGCAGCGTAGATGGGGGATCGGACTATGGCTACACCTTC.

This clonotype was recorded many times. This chain links TRBV5-4 with TRBJ1-3; TRBD1 agrees at 7 bases. Losses at the gene ends were 2 bases for V and 4 bases for J; bases not matched to a gene: 0. Germline V lookup: CDR1 SGHNT, CDR2 YYREEE (reference sequence). The length of the CDR3 is 13 residues. The CDR3 bases are TGTGCCAGCAGCTTCAGGGGGGGAAACACCATATATTTT. Protein sequence: CASSFRGGNTIYF.

This rearrangement joins TRBV2 to TRBJ2-2; D may match TRBD1 or TRBD2 (6 bases each). The CDR3 contains 13 residues. Germline values: CDR1 SNHLY, CDR2 FYNNEI. Trimming took off 9 bases at V and 3 bases at J, with 11 bases between the two ends. Here the CDR3 reads CARGGTHTGELFF. DNA of the CDR3: TGTGCCAGAGGGGGGACGCACACCGGGGAGCTGTTTTTT.

As regards this clonotype: A much larger clone lies one base from this, so it may be a read error. The gene calls are TRBV20-1 and TRBJ2-1; 9 bases match TRBD2. The germline CDR1 and CDR2 sequences are DFQATT and SNEGSKA (reference sequence). The CDR3 consists of 17 residues. CDR3 loop: CSTSGFSKINSYNEQFF. In DNA form, the CDR3 reads TGCAGTACTAGCGGGTTTTCAAAGATCAACTCCTACAATGAGCAGTTCTTC.

This clonotype was picked up a small number of times. The rearrangement uses TRBV20-1 and TRBJ2-5; possible D gene TRBD1, 6 bases. Trimming pared 7 bases from V and 2 bases from J, leaving 8 bases between. Looked up from germline, CDR1 is DFQATT and CDR2 is SNEGSKA (reference sequence). CDR3 length: 11 amino acids. For the CDR3, the DNA is TGCAGTGTTAGGGGGCAAGAGACCCAGTACTTC. Encoded protein: CSVRGQETQYF.

The genes are TRBV10-1 and TRBJ2-1, with TRBD2 identical over 12 bases. V lost 6 bases, J lost 0 bases, and 15 bases stayed unmatched. Looked up from germline, CDR1 is WNHNN and CDR2 is SYGVQD (reference sequence). There are 20 residues in the CDR3. The CDR3, as DNA: TGCGCCAGCAGCCCCCCTTGGGGGACTAGCGGGCTGAGCTCCTACAATGAGCAGTTCTTC. This codes for CASSPPWGTSGLSSYNEQFF.

Worth noting for this clonotype: The CDR3 ends on some other residue instead of the conserved phenylalanine or tryptophan, so this is likely a read error. J is TRBJ1-6 and V is TRBV7-9; D is undetermined. There are 12 residues in the CDR3. Germline CDR1 and CDR2: SEHNR and FQNEAQ (reference sequence). The CDR3 bases are TGTGCCAACAGCTTAGTTAATTCACCCCTCCACTCT. This sequence encodes CANSLVNSPLHS.

V gene TRBV25-1 combines with J gene TRBJ2-3; possibly TRBD2 for D (6 bases). This CDR3 has 17 amino acids. V shed 5 bases and J shed 6 bases, with 24 bases lying between them. Germline values: CDR1 MGHDK, CDR2 SYGVNS. CDR3 sequence: CASSRGGASWQGDTQYF. The CDR3 DNA follows: TGTGCCAGCAGTCGCGGAGGGGCTAGCTGGCAGGGTGATACGCAGTATTTT.

In this sample, this clonotype turned up many times. The chain links TRBV28 to TRBJ2-3; no reliable D call. Trimming shortened V by 1 base and J by 4 bases, and 9 bases separated the two germline ends. CDR1 is MDHEN, CDR2 SYDVKM, per germline. CDR3 length: 14 amino acids. In nucleotides, the CDR3 is TGTGCCAGCAGTTTATTGGTGACCCCAGATACGCAGTATTTT. Translating gives CASSLLVTPDTQYF.

Worth noting for this clonotype: Because the CDR3 is missing its conserved closing phenylalanine or tryptophan, this is likely a read error. The DNA is left out, because the CDR3 cannot be placed on it with certainty; the CDR3 is given as TCRdb lists it. The gene calls are TRBV11-3 and TRBJ1-6. Both ends counted, the CDR3 spans 8 residues. Per germline, CDR1 SGHNT and CDR2 YENEEA. The CDR3 spells CASSLDPS.

On this clonotype: A much larger clone lies one base from this, so it may be a read error. V gene TRBV12-3 or TRBV12-4 combines with J gene TRBJ2-3, with a tentative D call TRBD2 (5 bases). The ends were cut back, 4 bases at V and 1 base at J, with 12 bases in the middle. The CDR3 extends over 15 amino acids. The CDR3 spells CASSSASTGTDTQYF. CDR3 bases: TGTGCCAGCAGTTCAGCTAGCACCGGCACAGATACGCAGTATTTT.

This clonotype has only one observation. V usage is TRBV7-2 and J usage is TRBJ2-7; 10 nucleotides line up with TRBD2. V was clipped by 5 bases and J by 9 bases; unmatched bases: 13. This CDR3 contains 15 residues. The germline V gene has CDR1 SGHTA and CDR2 FQGNSA. CDR3 nucleotide sequence: TGTGCCAGCAGCCTCGACCTGGGACTAGCGAGCGTGCAGTACTTC. Protein: CASSLDLGLASVQYF.

A note on this clonotype: A single base separates this from a much larger clone, so it may be a read error. The chain uses TRBV12-3 or TRBV12-4 and TRBJ1-2, with TRBD1 matching 11 bases. The CDR3 totals 16 residues. Trimming removed 5 bases from V and 8 bases from J; junction bases left unmatched: 13. The CDR3: CASSLGGTGGTGGYTF. Here the CDR3 DNA reads TGTGCCAGCAGTCTAGGCGGGACAGGGGGGACTGGAGGCTACACCTTC.

Many counts were recorded for this clonotype. Here the CDR3 reads CSARGEAGGGYTDTQYF. CDR3 DNA sequence: TGCAGTGCTAGAGGCGAAGCGGGAGGGGGGTACACAGATACGCAGTATTTT. The chain carries TRBV20-1 and TRBJ2-3; 10 bases match TRBD2. The germline V gene encodes CDR1 DFQATT and CDR2 SNEGSKA (reference sequence). There are 17 residues in the CDR3. With V trimmed by 1 base and J by 2 bases, 9 bases remained unmatched.